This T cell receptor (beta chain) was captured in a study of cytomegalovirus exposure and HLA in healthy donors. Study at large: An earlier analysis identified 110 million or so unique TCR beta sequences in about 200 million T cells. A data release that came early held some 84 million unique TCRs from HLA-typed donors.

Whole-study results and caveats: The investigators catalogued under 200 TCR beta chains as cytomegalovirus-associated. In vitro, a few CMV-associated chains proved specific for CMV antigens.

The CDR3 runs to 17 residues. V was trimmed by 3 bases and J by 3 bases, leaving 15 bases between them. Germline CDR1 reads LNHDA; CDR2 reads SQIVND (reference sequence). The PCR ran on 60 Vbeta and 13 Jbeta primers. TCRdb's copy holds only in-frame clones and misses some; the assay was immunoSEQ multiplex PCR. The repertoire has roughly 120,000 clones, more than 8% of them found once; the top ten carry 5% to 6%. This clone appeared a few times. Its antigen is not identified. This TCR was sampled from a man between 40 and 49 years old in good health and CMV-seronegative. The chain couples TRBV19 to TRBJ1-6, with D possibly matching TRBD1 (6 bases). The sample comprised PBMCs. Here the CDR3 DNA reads TGTGCCAGTAGTATGCTTCCTACAGGGAACTATAATTCACCCCTCCACTTT. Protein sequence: CASSMLPTGNYNSPLHF.